Presented here are 6 T cell receptor beta chains from one specimen sequenced in a study of Graves' ophthalmopathy and Graves' hyperthyroidism. RNA transcripts yielded amplified TCR beta CDR3 regions. RT-PCR with HTBI primers came first, then second-round multiplex PCR. Each CDR3 protein gets one entry after TCRdb re-called the multiplex PCR reads with MiXCR. Altogether over 40,000 distinct CDR3 sequences are present, 50% being singletons, with the ten largest covering around 25%. Specimen: peripheral blood. The receptor set was obtained from an adult man with Graves' ophthalmopathy.

With respect to this clonotype: As the CDR3 is not closed by the conserved phenylalanine or tryptophan, this likely results from a read error. The DNA is left out, because the CDR3 cannot be placed on it with certainty; the CDR3 is given as TCRdb lists it. J is TRBJ1-1 and V is TRBV20-1; TRBD1 reflects the table's D call only, with no check against the DNA. Germline V CDR1 and CDR2: DFQATT, SNEGSKA (reference sequence). The CDR3 adds up to 16 amino acids, both ends counted. CDR3 region: CSANELGGGSNTEAFC.

The chain combines TRBV20-1 with TRBJ2-3; D call uncertain. CDR3 size: 12 residues. The germline V and J ends were trimmed by 2 bases and 4 bases, with 7 bases remaining between them. The germline V gene encodes CDR1 DFQATT and CDR2 SNEGSKA (reference sequence). The CDR3 DNA sequence: TGCAGTGCTAGATTCCGGGCAGATACGCAGTATTTT. This codes for CSARFRADTQYF.

This clonotype was counted at least ten times. The CDR3 spells CASSETPYEQYF. The CDR3 bases are TGTGCCAGCAGTGAAACGCCCTACGAGCAGTACTTC. V gene TRBV6-1 combines with J gene TRBJ2-7; no definite D call. Looked up from germline, CDR1 is MNHNS and CDR2 is SASEGT. V was pared by 2 bases and J by 2 bases, with 4 bases between. This CDR3 is 12 amino acids long.

This clonotype was found a few times. V usage is TRBV25-1 and J usage is TRBJ1-1, with TRBD1 matching 7 bases. After removal of 5 bases from V and 4 bases from J, the junction contained 7 bases not matched to a gene. Germline-derived CDR1 and CDR2 are MGHDK and SYGVNS. The CDR3 is made up of 14 amino acids. The CDR3 region is CASSPPTGATEAFF. CDR3 nucleotide sequence: TGTGCCAGCAGTCCTCCCACAGGGGCCACTGAAGCTTTCTTT.

Note on this clonotype: An end of the junction does not agree with germline; a read error may underlie this. This chain uses TRBV5-1 with TRBJ1-4; 9 bases are shared with TRBD1. Looked up from germline, CDR1 is SGHRS and CDR2 is YFSETQ. The CDR3 consists of 14 residues. The CDR3 DNA follows: TGCGCCAGCAGCCCGGACAGGGGAGATGAAAAACTGCTTTTC. It encodes CASSPDRGDEKLLF. The full variable domain, its missing parts supplied by reference TRBV5-1 and TRBJ1-4, is KAGVTQTPRYLIKTRGQQVTLSCSPISGHRSVSWYQQTPGQGLQFLFEYFSETQRNKGNFPGRFSGRQFSNSRSEMNVSTLELGDSALYLCASSPDRGDEKLLFGSGTQLSVL.

In its sample, this clonotype was seen many times. The chain has TRBV12-3 or TRBV12-4 and TRBJ2-5; no clear D gene. The CDR3 has 13 residues. Trimming stripped 1 base from V and 1 base from J, with 4 bases between. The CDR3 region is CASSLGFQETQYF. CDR3 in DNA: TGTGCCAGCAGTTTAGGTTTCCAAGAGACCCAGTACTTC.